The clone carrying this T cell receptor beta chain was detected once. The data derive from a study of T cells in Graves' hyperthyroidism and ophthalmopathy. Losses at the gene ends were 4 bases for V and 3 bases for J; bases not matched to a gene: 3. Germline CDR1 SGHTA, CDR2 FQGTGA. CDR3 size: 14 residues. TCR beta CDR3 region amplification was performed from RNA transcripts. Carried out on the TCR CDR3, a first-round RT-PCR used the HTBI primer set. Each CDR3 protein gets one entry after TCRdb re-called the multiplex PCR reads with MiXCR. The table has about 510,000 distinct CDR3 sequences, about 46% seen once; the top ten hold about two fifths.

The source is an adult woman with Graves' disease, either hyperthyroidism or ophthalmopathy (not recorded which). The rearrangement uses TRBV7-3 and TRBJ2-3, with 8 bases matching TRBD2. Sample: peripheral blood or thyroid tissue (not recorded which). The CDR3 DNA follows: TGTGCCAGCAGCTCGGGGGGGTTAACAGATACGCAGTATTTT. Its translation is CASSSGGLTDTQYF.